This TCR beta chain was captured by sequencing in a study of OX40 agonist ivuxolimab in advanced cancers. The wider study: Enrolled patients in dose escalation had cancers that were hepatocellular carcinoma, melanoma, renal cell or head and neck cancer. Anti-PD-1, anti-PD-L1 or anti-CTLA-4 therapy given earlier was allowed, and about 38% had some. Notes on the study in general: At 0.1 to 3.0 mg/kg and by week 6, CD4+ and CD8+ T cells in the blood had expanded clonally.

Germline values: CDR1 MNHNY, CDR2 SVGAGI (reference sequence). The CDR3 length is 16 residues. V was clipped by 2 bases and J by 4 bases; unmatched bases: 8. Only in-frame clones appear in the TCRdb table, and some are missing; sequencing was by immunoSEQ multiplex PCR. This table holds about 49,000 clones, around nine tenths found once. With regard to this clone: Its antigen is still unknown.

This clonotype was obtained from an adult with an advanced solid tumor such as melanoma, head and neck, liver or kidney cancer. Material: CD4+ or CD8+ T cells sorted from blood, obtained in a trial of the OX40 agonist ivuxolimab. The genes are TRBV6-6 and TRBJ1-5; 7 bases fit TRBD1. Written as DNA, the CDR3 is TGTGCCAGCAGTTACGGGCGACAGGGTAGGAATCAGCCCCAGCATTTT. Its translation: CASSYGRQGRNQPQHF.